This T cell receptor beta chain was sequenced in a study of cytomegalovirus exposure and HLA in healthy donors. PCR used 60 Vbeta primers and 13 Jbeta primers. The protocol was immunoSEQ multiplex PCR, while the TCRdb copy is restricted to in-frame clones and leaves out a portion. The table includes about 180,000 clones, approximately 84% detected once. The V segment lost 4 bases and the J segment 6 bases; nucleotides outside the gene matches: 4. CDR3 length: 14 residues. Looked up from germline, CDR1 is SGHRS and CDR2 is YFSETQ. The chain links TRBV5-1 to TRBJ2-2, with 9 nucleotides matching TRBD1. The sample was PBMCs. This receptor was obtained from a young man in good health and CMV-seronegative. The CDR3 coding sequence is TGCGCCAGCAGCACACAGGGGGCGCCCGGGGAGCTGTTTTTT. This translates into CASSTQGAPGELFF.